Listed below are T cell receptor beta chains from one sample, sequenced in a study of T cells in narcolepsy. Clones were read by immunoSEQ multiplex PCR, and TCRdb kept only the in-frame ones, dropping some. This sample has about 32,000 clones, with roughly 80% found just once. The sequenced material came from memory (CD45RA-) CD4+ T cells from blood. These receptors were collected from a human donor in good health. Both conserved end residues are part of each CDR3. Fields, in order: V gene, J gene, clone size, D gene, CDR3 protein, CDR3 DNA. D genes are given only for firm matches. A row's size may be missing; if present it is once, few, many or a size class.

TRBV7-2	TRBJ2-3	-	-	CASSSPRGTDTQYF	TGTGCCAGCAGCTCCCCCCGCGGCACAGATACGCAGTATTTT
TRBV5-6	TRBJ2-1	-	-	CASSFYRGPQFF	TGTGCCAGCAGCTTCTATCGGGGACCGCAGTTCTTC
TRBV4-3	TRBJ1-3	-	-	CASSLNLGRSSGNTIYF	TGCGCCAGCAGCCTCAATTTAGGGAGGAGCTCTGGAAACACCATATATTTT
TRBV7-9	TRBJ1-1	-	-	CASSPTGREGAFF	TGTGCCAGCAGCCCCACAGGGCGGGAAGGAGCTTTCTTT
TRBV7-8	TRBJ1-4	once	TRBD1	CASTAGQRREKLFF	TGTGCCAGCACCGCGGGACAGCGTCGCGAAAAACTGTTTTTT
TRBV7-9	TRBJ2-1	-	-	CASSSDEGQFF	TGTGCCAGCAGCTCGGACGAAGGGCAGTTCTTC
TRBV19	TRBJ1-5	-	-	CASHPWGPEGQPQHF	TGTGCCAGTCACCCTTGGGGGCCGGAAGGTCAGCCCCAGCATTTT
TRBV5-1	TRBJ1-1	-	-	CASSLTPNTEAFF	TGCGCCAGCAGTTTAACACCGAACACTGAAGCTTTCTTT
TRBV15	TRBJ2-6	-	TRBD1	CATSRDGAQDRDLSGANVLTF	TGTGCCACCAGCAGAGATGGGGCCCAGGACAGGGATCTTTCTGGGGCCAACGTCCTGACTTTC
TRBV27	TRBJ1-2	-	-	CASSFHSLSALNYGYTF	TGTGCCAGCAGTTTTCATTCACTTTCAGCCCTTAACTATGGCTACACCTTC
TRBV9	TRBJ2-2	-	TRBD1	CASSQIQGGTGELFF	TGTGCCAGCAGCCAGATACAGGGGGGTACCGGGGAGCTGTTTTTT
TRBV27	TRBJ1-1	-	-	CASSPHRTAEAFF	TGTGCCAGCAGCCCACACAGGACAGCCGAAGCTTTCTTT
TRBV11-2	TRBJ2-3	-	-	CASSLIPGTSGPDTQYF	TGTGCCAGCAGCTTAATTCCCGGGACCTCAGGGCCAGATACGCAGTATTTT
TRBV2	TRBJ1-1	-	-	CATARDAGRTEAFF	TGTGCCACCGCCCGGGACGCCGGCCGGACTGAAGCTTTCTTT
TRBV6-6	TRBJ1-5	-	-	CASSYSRRGSNQPQHF	TGTGCCAGCAGTTACTCGAGAAGGGGTAGCAATCAGCCCCAGCATTTT
TRBV27	TRBJ2-1	-	-	CASSLRFGGRGGNEQFF	TGTGCCAGCAGTTTGAGATTCGGAGGGCGCGGTGGGAATGAGCAGTTCTTC
TRBV4-3	TRBJ1-2	-	-	CASSQESRQTRYGYTF	TGCGCCAGCAGCCAAGAGAGCCGGCAAACACGCTACGGCTACACCTTC
TRBV6-1	TRBJ1-6	-	-	CASRDGASTLHF	TGTGCCAGCAGAGACGGGGCTTCGACCCTCCACTTT
TRBV28	TRBJ2-7	-	TRBD2	CASSSQGTSGGYEQYF	TGTGCCAGCAGTTCTCAAGGGACTAGCGGGGGATACGAGCAGTACTTC
TRBV5-4	TRBJ1-6	-	TRBD1	CASSLGGTGYNSPLHF	TGTGCCAGCAGCTTGGGGGGGACAGGATATAATTCACCCCTCCACTTT
TRBV21-1	TRBJ2-7	-	-	CASSKSRSGTPYEQYF	TGTGCCAGCAGCAAAAGTCGGTCCGGGACACCCTACGAGCAGTACTTC
TRBV19	TRBJ2-1	-	TRBD1	CASSLNMGTGKAYNEQFF	TGTGCCAGTAGTCTAAACATGGGGACAGGGAAAGCGTACAATGAGCAGTTCTTC
TRBV7-2	TRBJ2-4	-	TRBD1	CASSPGQGRGAKNIQYF	TGTGCCAGCAGCCCAGGACAGGGGAGAGGAGCCAAAAACATTCAGTACTTC
TRBV5-1	TRBJ1-1	once	-	CASSLESRNTEAFF	TGCGCCAGCAGCTTGGAGTCCAGGAACACTGAAGCTTTCTTT